This is a list of T cell receptor beta chains from one sample in a study of response to subunit inactivated influenza vaccine. TCRdb re-called the RT-PCR reads with MiXCR, one entry per CDR3 protein. The table lists 450,000 to 700,000 distinct CDR3 sequences, around 13% of them singletons. This specimen consisted of PBMCs from blood, obtained 12 days after vaccination. These receptors were obtained from a man aged 50 or older who received an inactivated influenza vaccine. Both conserved end residues are trimmed from each CDR3.

length: 12; V: TRBV25-1; J: TRBJ2-7; CDR3: ASSWSGASYEQY
length: 14; V: TRBV3-1; J: TRBJ1-1; CDR3: ASSHRSLTGTTEAF
length: 13; V: TRBV7-8; J: TRBJ1-6; CDR3: ASSFGTGDNSPLH
length: 11; V: TRBV7-2; J: TRBJ2-3; CDR3: ASSASRSDTQY
length: 11; V: TRBV19; J: TRBJ2-3; CDR3: ASSIRIADTQY
length: 14; V: TRBV6-2/TRBV6-3; J: TRBJ2-2; CDR3: ASSYSVTLYTGELF
length: 11; V: TRBV20-1; J: TRBJ2-3; CDR3: SARGTTLDTQY
length: 13; V: TRBV7-9; J: TRBJ1-3; CDR3: ASSPRGVSGNTIY
length: 13; V: TRBV5-5; J: TRBJ1-5; CDR3: ASSSSGQGDQPQH
length: 13; V: TRBV18; J: TRBJ1-2; CDR3: ASSPIGTTSDGYT
length: 10; V: TRBV11-2; J: TRBJ2-1; CDR3: ASSLDFTEQF
length: 15; V: TRBV7-2; J: TRBJ2-1; CDR3: ASSLAIRLAGLNEQF
length: 13; V: TRBV4-1; J: TRBJ1-2; CDR3: ASSQDRSFSYGYT
length: 14; V: TRBV7-6; J: TRBJ2-3; CDR3: ASSLRVVSRTDTQY
length: 15; V: TRBV11-2; J: TRBJ2-3; CDR3: ASSRLSAGARRDTQY
length: 14; V: TRBV7-9; J: TRBJ2-2; CDR3: ASSGGASGGTGELF
length: 14; V: TRBV25-1; J: TRBJ2-5; CDR3: ASSNLLRGVQETQY
length: 13; V: TRBV6-5; J: TRBJ2-2; CDR3: ASSPRSPGTGELF
length: 13; V: TRBV21-1; J: TRBJ2-7; CDR3: ASIPASGGVHEQY
length: 14; V: TRBV12-3/TRBV12-4; J: TRBJ1-5; CDR3: ASSFETGPINQPQH
length: 13; V: TRBV18; J: TRBJ1-2; CDR3: ASSPGLDRADGYT
length: 14; V: TRBV10-3; J: TRBJ2-7; CDR3: AISGDRGHPSGEQY
length: 12; V: TRBV5-4; J: TRBJ2-3; CDR3: ASSIGLDTDTQY
length: 15; V: TRBV19; J: TRBJ2-1; CDR3: ASRGQRIVGEYNEQF
length: 12; V: TRBV5-1; J: TRBJ2-1; CDR3: ASSLNPGVVGQF
length: 11; V: TRBV25-1; J: TRBJ2-7; CDR3: ASSEIGGYEQY
length: 14; V: TRBV7-6; J: TRBJ2-7; CDR3: ASSLGQGVDSYEQY
length: 14; V: TRBV28; J: TRBJ1-5; CDR3: ASRPGRVWSNQPQH
length: 11; V: TRBV6-6; J: TRBJ1-1; CDR3: ASSTAEDTEAF
length: 12; V: TRBV4-1; J: TRBJ1-1; CDR3: ASSPDRGFTEAF
length: 11; V: TRBV20-1; J: TRBJ1-2; CDR3: SASSGASYGYT
length: 13; V: TRBV29-1; J: TRBJ1-3; CDR3: SVEGTGHGGNTIY
length: 12; V: TRBV7-2; J: TRBJ2-5; CDR3: ASSPRHFLGTQY
length: 13; V: TRBV19; J: TRBJ1-5; CDR3: ASSTRGSSNQPQH
length: 13; V: TRBV4-1; J: TRBJ2-7; CDR3: ASSQVQGALDEQY
length: 11; V: TRBV14; J: TRBJ1-2; CDR3: ASSQYLGAGYT
length: 15; V: TRBV7-9; J: TRBJ2-1; CDR3: ASSFTPTGANTNEQF
length: 11; V: TRBV29-1; J: TRBJ1-2; CDR3: SVRLDSRYGYT
length: 12; V: TRBV12-3/TRBV12-4; J: TRBJ1-6; CDR3: ASSTDFGRHLLH
length: 12; V: TRBV4-2; J: TRBJ2-5; CDR3: ASSRRQVEETQY
length: 15; V: TRBV25-1; J: TRBJ1-2; CDR3: ASSESAGGHLNYGYT
length: 13; V: TRBV9; J: TRBJ1-6; CDR3: ASSVSFSDNSPLH
length: 12; V: TRBV20-1; J: TRBJ2-7; CDR3: SARDVTGYYEQY